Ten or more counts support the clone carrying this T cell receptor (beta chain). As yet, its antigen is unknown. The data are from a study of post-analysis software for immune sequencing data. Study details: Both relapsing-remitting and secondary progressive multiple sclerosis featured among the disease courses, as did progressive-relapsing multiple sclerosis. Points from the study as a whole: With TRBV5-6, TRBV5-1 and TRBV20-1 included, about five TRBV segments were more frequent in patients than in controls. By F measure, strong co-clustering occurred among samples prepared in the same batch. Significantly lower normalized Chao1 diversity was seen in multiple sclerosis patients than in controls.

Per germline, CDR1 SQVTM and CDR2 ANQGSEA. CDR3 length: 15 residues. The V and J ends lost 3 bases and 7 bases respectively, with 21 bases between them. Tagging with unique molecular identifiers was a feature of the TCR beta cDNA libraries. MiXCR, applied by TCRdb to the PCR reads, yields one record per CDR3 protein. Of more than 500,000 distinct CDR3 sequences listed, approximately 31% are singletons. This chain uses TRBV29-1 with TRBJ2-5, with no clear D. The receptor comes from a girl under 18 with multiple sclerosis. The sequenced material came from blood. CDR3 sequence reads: CSVESVTGRVGTQYF. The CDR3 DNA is TGCAGCGTTGAGTCCGTCACGGGCCGCGTGGGGACCCAGTACTTC. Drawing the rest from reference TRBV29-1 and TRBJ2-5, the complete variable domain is SAVISQKPSRDICQRGTSLTIQCQVDSQVTMMFWYRQQPGQSLTLIATANQGSEATYESGFVIDKFPISRPNLTFSTLTVSNMSPEDSSIYLCSVESVTGRVGTQYFGPGTRLLVL.